These 20 T cell receptor beta chains were sequenced from one sample in a study of T-cell reconstitution after alpha-beta-depleted transplantation in children. Preparation of the TCRbeta library was carried out with unique molecular identifiers. TCRdb fed the PCR reads into MiXCR, producing one record per CDR3 protein. This sample has just over 950,000 distinct CDR3 sequences, with about 29% found just once. Sequencing used PBMCs, mostly from graft donor cells, obtained 360 days after TCRalphabeta/CD19-depleted stem cell transplant. These receptors were taken from a boy under two years old who had a stem cell transplant for SCID, so the T cells may come from the graft donor.

The chain links TRBV7-7 to TRBJ2-5, with D perhaps assigned TRBD1 or TRBD2 (6 bases each). Trimming took 4 bases from V and 5 from J, leaving 14 bases between them. The CDR3 consists of 14 residues. Germline lookup yields CDR1 SSHAT and CDR2 FNYEAQ (reference sequence). CDR3 coding DNA: TGTGCCAGCAGCTCGCCTCAGGGGAGGGAGACCCAGTACTTC. This codes for CASSSPQGRETQYF.

The V and J genes are TRBV5-5 and TRBJ2-1, with D unresolved. Germline assignment: CDR1 SGHKS and CDR2 YYEKEE (reference sequence). CDR3 length: 15 residues. Trimming left V 0 bases short and J 2 bases short, with 9 bases between. The chain's CDR3 is CASSLEPRTYNEQFF. The CDR3, as DNA: TGTGCCAGCAGCTTGGAGCCGCGAACCTACAATGAGCAGTTCTTC.

This clonotype was picked up a small number of times. The CDR3 nucleotides are TGTGCCAGCCAGCGGGGGCCCTGGCCTAAATCCGCTACAGATACGCAGTATTTT. Translated: CASQRGPWPKSATDTQYF. The chain uses TRBV6-5 and TRBJ2-3; TRBD2 aligns across 8 bases. The V gene end was trimmed by 8 bases and the J gene end by 3 bases; junction bases not matched to a gene: 19. Germline lookup yields CDR1 MNHEY and CDR2 SVGAGI. The CDR3 consists of 18 residues.

This clonotype was seen more than once but under ten times. The chain has TRBV20-1 and TRBJ2-5; 9 positions agree with TRBD1. The CDR3 contains 13 residues. Trimming cost V 6 bases and J 2 bases; bases outside gene matches: 4. From germline, CDR1 is DFQATT and CDR2 SNEGSKA (reference sequence). CDR3 DNA: TGCAGTGCCAGGACAGGGGTACAAGAGACCCAGTACTTC. Residues: CSARTGVQETQYF.

The V gene is TRBV28, the J gene TRBJ2-7; 12 positions match TRBD2. The V segment lost 2 bases and the J segment 3 bases; nucleotides outside the gene matches: 2. Germline CDR1 and CDR2: MDHEN and SYDVKM. CDR3 size: 15 residues. The DNA for the CDR3 is TGTGCCAGCAGTTTAGGGGGACTAGCGGGCTACGAGCAGTACTTC. Translated: CASSLGGLAGYEQYF.

A few counts support this clonotype. V is TRBV6-1 and J is TRBJ2-2; TRBD1 aligns across 10 bases. V trimming: 8 bases; J trimming: 6 bases; junction bases outside the gene matches: 3. Germline V lookup: CDR1 MNHNS, CDR2 SASEGT. This CDR3 contains 13 residues. CDR3 amino acids: CASGQGVPGELFF. The DNA of the CDR3 is TGTGCCAGCGGACAGGGGGTCCCCGGGGAGCTGTTTTTT.

This clonotype was observed a single time. The V call is TRBV29-1, the J call TRBJ2-1; 13 nucleotides line up with TRBD2. Trimming cost V 4 bases and J 5 bases; bases outside gene matches: 2. The CDR3 sequence is 14 residues long. In germline, CDR1 is SQVTM, CDR2 ANQGSEA. The CDR3 coding sequence is TGCAGCGTTGGGGGACTAGCGGGGAACAATGAGCAGTTCTTC. The encoded protein is CSVGGLAGNNEQFF.

This clonotype was counted only a few times. The V and J genes are TRBV12-3 or TRBV12-4 and TRBJ1-2, with a possible D match to TRBD1 (5 bases). The CDR3 totals 16 residues. Trimming took off 2 bases at V and 4 bases at J, with 17 bases between the two ends. The DNA for the CDR3 is TGTGCCAGCAGTTTAATCGGTCTGGGGCGGACCTATGGCTACACCTTC. Translating gives CASSLIGLGRTYGYTF.

This clonotype occurred a few times. The V call is TRBV24-1, the J call TRBJ2-1; no firm D call. This CDR3 comprises 13 residues. Germline CDR1 is KGHDR and CDR2 is SFDVKD. Trimming took 5 bases from V and 7 from J, leaving 11 bases between them. The CDR3 here is CATSGFRNNEQFF. As DNA, the CDR3 is TGTGCCACCAGTGGGTTTCGAAATAATGAGCAGTTCTTC.

This clonotype turned up a few times. The chain recombines TRBV20-1 with TRBJ2-1; a weak D match, TRBD2 (6 bases). Trimming cost V 6 bases and J 2 bases, with 14 bases left between them. This CDR3 has 14 residues. The germline CDR1 and CDR2 sequences are DFQATT and SNEGSKA (reference sequence). The CDR3 reads CSARKAGTYNEQFF. The DNA of the CDR3 is TGCAGTGCCAGGAAAGCGGGCACCTACAATGAGCAGTTCTTC.

The chain links TRBV12-3 or TRBV12-4 to TRBJ1-1; 12 bases match TRBD1. The CDR3 runs 16 residues. Trimming took 6 bases from V and 4 from J; bases not matched to a gene: 9. The CDR3 sequence: CASSHWGTGGITEAFF. CDR3 sequence (DNA): TGTGCCAGCAGCCACTGGGGGACAGGGGGCATCACTGAAGCTTTCTTT.

This clonotype appeared a few times. The V and J genes are TRBV12-3 or TRBV12-4 and TRBJ2-7, with D possibly being TRBD1 or TRBD2 (5 bases each). The CDR3 runs 15 residues. The V end was cut by 0 bases, the J end by 2 bases, with 11 bases between. The CDR3 DNA is TGTGCCAGCAGTTTAGCGCTCGGGGCTGCCTACGAGCAGTACTTC. Its protein product is CASSLALGAAYEQYF.

CDR3 residues: CASSSPGGLETQYF. The DNA of the CDR3 is TGTGCCAGCAGTTCCCCTGGAGGGCTAGAGACCCAGTACTTC. The chain has TRBV28 and TRBJ2-5; D is perhaps TRBD2 (6 bases). Trimming cost V 4 bases and J 4 bases, with 13 bases left between them. Germline CDR1 is MDHEN and CDR2 is SYDVKM. The length of the CDR3 is 14 residues. The variable domain in full, completed from reference TRBV28 and TRBJ2-5, reads DVKVTQSSRYLVKRTGEKVFLECVQDMDHENMFWYRQDPGLGLRLIYFSYDVKMKEKGDIPEGYSVSREKKERFSLILESASTNQTSMYLCASSSPGGLETQYFGPGTRLLVL.

V and J are TRBV5-1 and TRBJ2-1, with 9 bases matching TRBD2. The CDR3 contains 15 residues. From germline, CDR1 is SGHRS and CDR2 YFSETQ. J gave up 2 bases and V 5 bases, and 5 bases lay outside the gene matches. Here the CDR3 reads CASRPVAGAYNEQFF. In nucleotides, the CDR3 is TGCGCCAGCAGGCCAGTAGCGGGAGCCTACAATGAGCAGTTCTTC.

The CDR3 nucleotides are TGTGCCAGCAGCGTTCACGGGCCCGGCAGCAATGAGCAGTTCTTC. It specifies CASSVHGPGSNEQFF. This sequence joins TRBV9 and TRBJ2-1; D remains unclear. The CDR3 totals 15 residues. V lost 2 bases and J 6 bases, leaving 15 bases between the germline ends. Germline CDR1 SGDLS, CDR2 YYNGEE.

This clonotype has just a few counts. The chain has TRBV4-1 and TRBJ2-1; tentatively, D is TRBD1 or TRBD2 (5 bases each). CDR3 size: 17 residues. Germline CDR1 reads MGHRA; CDR2 reads YSYEKL. Trimming removed 1 base from V and 7 bases from J, with 20 bases in between. This chain's CDR3 is CASSQVPGTPRINEQFF. The CDR3 bases are TGCGCCAGCAGCCAAGTGCCCGGGACCCCACGGATAAATGAGCAGTTCTTC.

The chain combines TRBV24-1 with TRBJ2-1; no clear D gene. V was clipped by 2 bases and J by 2 bases, with 9 bases between them. Germline CDR1 KGHDR, CDR2 SFDVKD. The CDR3 is made up of 15 amino acids. Written as DNA, the CDR3 is TGTGCCACCAGTGATTATGGCACTACCTACAATGAGCAGTTCTTC. It translates to CATSDYGTTYNEQFF.

Only a few counts were recorded for this clonotype. The chain links TRBV5-5 to TRBJ2-7; 8 bases map to TRBD2. CDR3 length equals 14 residues. Germline V gives CDR1 SGHKS, CDR2 YYEKEE (reference sequence). After removal of 3 bases from V and 7 bases from J, the junction contained 9 bases not matched to a gene. CDR3 sequence: CASSWTSPRGEQYF. DNA of the CDR3: TGTGCCAGCAGCTGGACTAGCCCCCGAGGAGAGCAGTACTTC.

The chain has TRBV20-1 and TRBJ2-7, with 9 bases aligning to TRBD2. Germline-derived CDR1 and CDR2 are DFQATT and SNEGSKA (reference sequence). The CDR3 has 13 amino acids. V was pared by 3 bases and J by 2 bases, with 2 bases of the junction left unmatched. CDR3 sequence: CSARSGGTYEQYF. The CDR3 DNA is TGCAGTGCTAGGAGCGGGGGGACCTACGAGCAGTACTTC.

A few counts support this clonotype. The chain uses TRBV15 and TRBJ2-3; no reliable D call. Trimming took 0 bases from V and 2 from J, leaving 12 bases between them. The CDR3 spans 16 residues. Germline lookup yields CDR1 LNHNV and CDR2 YYDKDF (reference sequence). CDR3 DNA: TGTGCCACCAGCAGAGATTATAACAGAAACACAGATACGCAGTATTTT. Protein: CATSRDYNRNTDTQYF.